This T cell receptor beta chain was recovered during a study of shared clonotypes between healthy human individuals. Naive CD8 cells lacked CD45RO, underwent positive selection for CCR7 and left out terminally differentiated effector memory CD45RA+ cells. As concerns this clone: As yet, its antigen is unknown.

TCRdb's copy holds only in-frame clones and misses some; the assay was immunoSEQ multiplex PCR. This table has about 2 million clones, about 95% appearing once. The study, taken as a whole, reports: How much donors shared clonotypes was expected to be affected by sequencing depth.

The CDR3 has 13 residues. The ends were cut back, 2 bases at V and 4 bases at J, with 9 bases in the middle. CDR1 is MNHEY and CDR2 is SVGAGI in the germline V gene. The TCR originated in a man aged 18 to 29 in good health. The sequenced sample consisted of naive CD8+ T cells sorted from blood. The chain is built from TRBV6-5 and TRBJ2-7; tentatively, D is TRBD1 (6 bases). The CDR3 region has the DNA TGTGCCAGCAGTTACCACACAGGGTACGAGCAGTACTTC. Residues: CASSYHTGYEQYF.